This T cell receptor beta chain stems from a study of regulatory T cells in long-lasting Graves disease. Study at large: Less than 3 months of antithyroid drugs had been taken by newly diagnosed Graves' patients. Study findings and constraints: Persistent Graves' patients had lower TCR diversity than newly diagnosed ones. Persistent patients shared more public clonotypes (around 3,000) than new patients (966). With persistent disease, TRBV28, TRBJ1-2 and TRBJ2-5 were the favored segments.

Relying on iRepertoire HTBI primers and Arm-PCR of CDR3 regions, the team built TCR beta libraries. MiXCR was run by TCRdb on the multiplex PCR reads, yielding one entry per CDR3 protein. The data hold a few hundred thousand distinct CDR3 sequences, with roughly a fifth observed a single time. Worth noting for this clonotype: Its target is unknown. One base separates it from a far larger clone, so it is likely a read error.

The time point was: newly diagnosed GD, antithyroid drugs for less than 3 months. The TCR library was prepared using RNA isolated from PBMCs. Per the germline V gene, CDR1 is SNHLY and CDR2 is FYNNEI. The CDR3 loop spans 14 amino acids. The chain has TRBV2 and TRBJ2-5; TRBD2 agrees at 7 bases. The end of the DNA is better explained by TRBJ2-1, so the J call may be wrong. The TCR sequence derives from a female donor with Graves disease. Here the sequenced sample was peripheral blood mononuclear cells (PBMCs), taken at new diagnosis, from a patient treated with antithyroid drugs. The CDR3 DNA reads TGTGCCAGCAGTGTTGCGGGAGTTATAAATGAGCAGTTCTTC. Translating it yields CASSVAGVINEQFF.